The 12 T cell receptor beta chains listed next were all sequenced from one sample in a study of OX40 agonist ivuxolimab in advanced cancers. Sequenced by immunoSEQ multiplex PCR; TCRdb stores in-frame clones only, minus some. The repertoire holds about 58,000 clones, with 86% as singletons. The material sequenced was CD4+ or CD8+ T cells sorted from blood, taken in a trial of the OX40 agonist ivuxolimab. These TCRs come from an adult with an advanced solid tumor such as melanoma, head and neck, liver or kidney cancer.

In DNA form, the CDR3 reads TGTGCCAGCCCGGCACAGGGAAACACCGGGGAGCTGTTTTTT. Protein product: CASPAQGNTGELFF. The chain joins TRBV19 to TRBJ2-2; weak D call: TRBD1 (6 bases). From germline, CDR1 is LNHDA and CDR2 SQIVND (reference sequence). This CDR3 has 14 residues. V was cut by 9 bases and J by 2 bases, with 13 bases left in between.

This rearrangement joins TRBV18 to TRBJ2-1; 9 bases line up with TRBD2. Germline lookup yields CDR1 KGHSH and CDR2 LQKENI. CDR3 length: 16 residues. J was trimmed by 2 bases and V by 3 bases; bases with no gene match: 5. In DNA, the CDR3 is TGTGCCAGCTCACCGGGTCCTAGCGGGGCCTACAATGAGCAGTTCTTC. Its protein is CASSPGPSGAYNEQFF.

This chain connects TRBV9 to TRBJ2-3, with D perhaps matching TRBD1 (5 bases). The CDR3 length is 14 residues. V was trimmed by 3 bases and J by 8 bases, leaving 16 bases between them. Germline V gene lookup returns CDR1 SGDLS and CDR2 YYNGEE. The CDR3: CASSDSGAESTQYF. The CDR3 bases are TGTGCCAGCAGCGATAGTGGGGCCGAAAGTACGCAGTATTTT.

The chain couples TRBV7-2 to TRBJ1-1; 8 nucleotides match TRBD1. The V gene end was trimmed by 0 bases and the J gene end by 4 bases; junction bases not matched to a gene: 1. Germline V lookup: CDR1 SGHTA, CDR2 FQGNSA. CDR3 length: 14 amino acids. The CDR3 loop reads CASSLAQGATEAFF. Here the CDR3 DNA reads TGTGCCAGCAGCTTAGCGCAGGGGGCCACTGAAGCTTTCTTT.

This chain uses TRBV5-4 with TRBJ1-1; TRBD1 agrees at 9 bases. The germline CDR1 and CDR2 sequences are SGHNT and YYREEE (reference sequence). The CDR3 is 14 residues long. After removal of 5 bases from V and 8 bases from J, the junction contained 10 bases not matched to a gene. CDR3 region: CASSQSQGAGEAFF. The CDR3, as DNA: TGTGCCAGCAGTCAGTCACAGGGGGCGGGGGAAGCTTTCTTT.

The chain has TRBV18 and TRBJ2-5, with D uncertain. Germline assignment: CDR1 KGHSH and CDR2 LQKENI. The V gene lost 3 bases and the J gene lost 9 bases, with 14 bases spanning the gap. The CDR3 sequence is 13 residues long. This CDR3 is CASSPSSRAAQYF. The CDR3 nucleotides are TGTGCCAGCTCACCTTCATCCCGTGCGGCCCAGTACTTC.

V gene TRBV5-5 combines with J gene TRBJ1-1; 8 bases align to TRBD1. This CDR3 has 13 amino acids. V was clipped by 3 bases and J by 3 bases; unmatched bases: 1. Germline V gene lookup returns CDR1 SGHKS and CDR2 YYEKEE (reference sequence). Here the CDR3 DNA reads TGTGCCAGCAGCTCGACAGGGGACACTGAAGCTTTCTTT. Protein product: CASSSTGDTEAFF.

The chain recombines TRBV18 with TRBJ1-3; no reliable D call. Deletions cut 5 bases from V and 0 bases from J, with 8 bases between. The CDR3 consists of 14 residues. Germline V CDR1 and CDR2: KGHSH, LQKENI. CDR3 in DNA: TGTGCCAGCTCAGTCCGCCACTCTGGAAACACCATATATTTT. Translating gives CASSVRHSGNTIYF.

Comments on this clone: Within the sample, other DNA sequences also encode this same CDR3. This chain connects TRBV20-1 to TRBJ1-2; D uncertain. Looked up from germline, CDR1 is DFQATT and CDR2 is SNEGSKA (reference sequence). This CDR3 has 11 residues. V was trimmed by 0 bases and J by 5 bases, leaving 4 bases between them. CDR3 bases: TGCAGTGCTAGAGATGGATATGGCTACACCTTC. Translated: CSARDGYGYTF.

The CDR3, as DNA: TGTGCCAGCTCACCCCTGGGCTCTGGGGCCAACGTCCTGACTTTC. Its translation: CASSPLGSGANVLTF. The V call is TRBV18, the J call TRBJ2-6; no clear D gene. Germline lookup yields CDR1 KGHSH and CDR2 LQKENI. This CDR3 region has 15 residues. Trimming shortened V by 3 bases and J by 0 bases, and 6 bases separated the two germline ends.

This clone is a singleton in its sample. This chain joins TRBV5-5 and TRBJ1-3, with D possibly being TRBD1 (5 bases). The CDR3 totals 14 residues. Germline loops: CDR1 SGHKS, CDR2 YYEKEE (reference sequence). V was trimmed by 0 bases and J by 6 bases, leaving 10 bases between them. CDR3 bases: TGTGCCAGCAGCTTGGAGACAGCGGAAAACACCATATATTTT. Encoded protein: CASSLETAENTIYF. The variable domain in full, completed from reference TRBV5-5 and TRBJ1-3, reads DAGVTQSPTHLIKTRGQQVTLRCSPISGHKSVSWYQQVLGQGPQFIFQYYEKEERGRGNFPDRFSARQFPNYSSELNVNALLLGDSALYLCASSLETAENTIYFGEGSWLTVV.

This chain uses TRBV11-2 with TRBJ2-1; no clear D gene. Germline CDR1 SGHAT, CDR2 FQNNGV. The germline V and J ends were trimmed by 7 bases and 8 bases, with 21 bases remaining between them. The CDR3 contains 15 residues. CDR3 protein: CASKKLGIVADEQFF. The CDR3 DNA reads TGTGCCAGCAAGAAACTGGGGATAGTGGCGGATGAGCAGTTCTTC.